Below, 13 T cell receptor beta chains from the same sample are listed, as sequenced in a study of blood T cell repertoires in COVID-19. Repertoires were generated with immunoSEQ multiplex PCR, while TCRdb's copy carries only in-frame clones and drops some. The sample includes 72,000 or so clones, nearly 90% of them seen just once. The source material was peripheral blood. The receptor source for this set is a man aged 55 to 70 with acute or convalescent COVID-19.

This clone occurred once. This chain joins TRBV5-1 and TRBJ2-7; D not resolved. Per the germline V gene, CDR1 is SGHRS and CDR2 is YFSETQ. V was clipped by 5 bases and J by 3 bases, with 15 bases between them. The CDR3 is made up of 14 amino acids. The CDR3 DNA follows: TGCGCCAGCAGTAGTAGCATCATCTACTACGAGCAGTACTTC. Protein sequence: CASSSSIIYYEQYF.

This clone was recorded a few times. The rearrangement joins TRBV19 to TRBJ1-2; 9 nucleotides line up with TRBD1. The CDR3 consists of 14 residues. CDR1 LNHDA and CDR2 SQIVND come from the germline V gene (reference sequence). Trimming at V came to 10 bases and at J to 4 bases, leaving 10 bases not matched to a gene. The CDR3 here is CATKIQGAFYGYTF. The CDR3 nucleotides read TGTGCCACTAAAATACAGGGGGCTTTCTATGGCTACACCTTC.

The chain recombines TRBV29-1 with TRBJ1-1; tentative D call: TRBD1 (5 bases). V was cut by 0 bases and J by 3 bases, with 11 bases left in between. The CDR3 loop spans 14 amino acids. The germline V gene has CDR1 SQVTM and CDR2 ANQGSEA. The CDR3 is CSVEDGWGDTEAFF. The CDR3 coding sequence is TGCAGCGTTGAAGATGGCTGGGGGGACACTGAAGCTTTCTTT.

The V gene is TRBV15, the J gene TRBJ1-3; D is unclear. In germline, CDR1 is LNHNV, CDR2 YYDKDF (reference sequence). The ends were cut back, 1 base at V and 1 base at J, with 8 bases in the middle. CDR3 length: 15 residues. The CDR3 loop reads CATSRVGGSGNTIYF. CDR3 sequence (DNA): TGTGCCACCAGCAGAGTAGGCGGATCTGGAAACACCATATATTTT. Full variable domain (rest looked up from reference TRBV15 and TRBJ1-3): DAMVIQNPRYQVTQFGKPVTLSCSQTLNHNVMYWYQQKSSQAPKLLFHYYDKDFNNEADTPDNFQSRRPNTSFCFLDIRSPGLGDTAMYLCATSRVGGSGNTIYFGEGSWLTVV.

The chain has TRBV7-6 and TRBJ2-1; maybe TRBD2 (6 bases). From germline, CDR1 is SGHVS and CDR2 FNYEAQ. The CDR3 loop spans 15 amino acids. The V end was cut by 4 bases, the J end by 4 bases, with 14 bases between. Here the CDR3 DNA reads TGTGCCAGCAGCTCCACCCCGGGGAGGTACAATGAGCAGTTCTTC. This encodes CASSSTPGRYNEQFF.

The chain has TRBV5-4 and TRBJ2-6; 7 bases line up with TRBD1. Germline loops: CDR1 SGHNT, CDR2 YYREEE (reference sequence). The ends lost 0 bases at V and 0 bases at J; junction bases unmatched: 0. The CDR3 is 16 residues long. The CDR3 sequence is CASSLGDSSGANVLTF. The CDR3 region has the DNA TGTGCCAGCAGCTTGGGGGACAGCTCTGGGGCCAACGTCCTGACTTTC.

V and J are TRBV28 and TRBJ2-7; possibly TRBD2 for D (5 bases). The CDR3 has 15 amino acids. V lost 2 bases and J lost 0, with 11 bases in between. Germline V gene sequence: CDR1 MDHEN, CDR2 SYDVKM. Here the CDR3 DNA reads TGTGCCAGCAGTTTAGTTGGAGGTGGCTCCTACGAGCAGTACTTC. As protein: CASSLVGGGSYEQYF.

This chain joins TRBV18 and TRBJ1-2, with D maybe TRBD1 (6 bases). There are 13 residues in the CDR3. V lost 2 bases to trimming and J lost 8 bases, with 12 bases between them. CDR1 is KGHSH, CDR2 LQKENI, per germline. The CDR3 DNA sequence: TGTGCCAGCTCACCAACAGGGCCTGAAGGCTACACCTTC. It is translated as CASSPTGPEGYTF.

This clone occurred once. The gene calls are TRBV7-2 and TRBJ1-3; TRBD1 matches at 7 bases. Germline V gene lookup returns CDR1 SGHTA and CDR2 FQGNSA. This CDR3 comprises 14 residues. The ends lost 1 base at V and 3 bases at J; junction bases unmatched: 0. The chain's CDR3 is CASSLGQGGNTIYF. CDR3 bases: TGTGCCAGCAGCTTAGGACAGGGTGGAAACACCATATATTTT. Together with reference TRBV7-2 and TRBJ1-3, the CDR3 gives the full variable domain: GAGVSQSPSNKVTEKGKDVELRCDPISGHTALYWYRQSLGQGLEFLIYFQGNSAPDKSGLPSDRFSAERTGGSVSTLTIQRTQQEDSAVYLCASSLGQGGNTIYFGEGSWLTVV.

The V call is TRBV6-1, the J call TRBJ2-3; 8 positions match TRBD2. CDR1 is MNHNS and CDR2 is SASEGT in the germline V gene. The V segment lost 3 bases and the J segment 0 bases; nucleotides outside the gene matches: 11. CDR3 length: 18 amino acids. CDR3 protein: CASSDGGAFLSSTDTQYF. CDR3 DNA: TGTGCCAGCAGTGACGGGGGGGCCTTCTTGTCGAGCACAGATACGCAGTATTTT.

The chain uses TRBV29-1 and TRBJ1-2; a weak D match, TRBD1 (6 bases). The CDR3 sequence is 14 residues long. CDR1 is SQVTM, CDR2 ANQGSEA, per germline. Trimming cost V 3 bases and J 0 bases, with 11 bases left between them. The CDR3 DNA reads TGCAGCGTTGAGCGGACAGAACCTAACTATGGCTACACCTTC. It translates to CSVERTEPNYGYTF.

The chain is built from TRBV30 and TRBJ1-5; D remains unclear. V lost 3 bases and J lost 7, with 19 bases in between. The CDR3 extends over 15 amino acids. Germline V lookup: CDR1 GTSNPN, CDR2 SVGIG (reference sequence). This chain's CDR3 is CAWSGAGSSRQPQHF. The CDR3 DNA reads as TGTGCCTGGAGCGGTGCGGGGAGTTCGCGGCAGCCCCAGCATTTT.

V gene TRBV7-2 combines with J gene TRBJ2-3; 7 bases match TRBD2. The germline V gene encodes CDR1 SGHTA and CDR2 FQGNSA. CDR3 length equals 15 residues. Unmatched junction bases numbered 9, after V lost 5 bases and J lost 4 bases. This CDR3 is CASSPRGSGADTQYF. The DNA of the CDR3 is TGTGCCAGCAGCCCCCGGGGAAGCGGGGCAGATACGCAGTATTTT.